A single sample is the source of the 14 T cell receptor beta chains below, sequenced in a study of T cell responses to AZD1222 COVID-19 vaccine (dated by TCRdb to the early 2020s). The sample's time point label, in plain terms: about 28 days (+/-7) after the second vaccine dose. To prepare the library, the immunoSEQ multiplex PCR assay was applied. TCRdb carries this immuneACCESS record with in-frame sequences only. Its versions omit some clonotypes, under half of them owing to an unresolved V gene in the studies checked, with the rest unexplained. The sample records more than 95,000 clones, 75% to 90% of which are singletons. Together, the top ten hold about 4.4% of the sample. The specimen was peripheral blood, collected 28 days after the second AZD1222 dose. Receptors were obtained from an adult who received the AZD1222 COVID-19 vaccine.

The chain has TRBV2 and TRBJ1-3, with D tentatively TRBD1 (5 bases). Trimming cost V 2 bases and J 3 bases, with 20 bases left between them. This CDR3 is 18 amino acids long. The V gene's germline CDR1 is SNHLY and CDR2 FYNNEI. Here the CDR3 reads CASSERGLVLKFGNTIYF. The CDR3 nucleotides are TGTGCCAGCAGTGAAAGGGGTCTGGTGCTGAAATTTGGAAACACCATATATTTT.

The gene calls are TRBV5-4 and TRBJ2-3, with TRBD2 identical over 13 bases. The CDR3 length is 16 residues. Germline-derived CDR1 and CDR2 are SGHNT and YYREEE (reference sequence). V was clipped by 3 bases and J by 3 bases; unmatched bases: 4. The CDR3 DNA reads TGTGCCAGCAGCTACGGACTAGCGGGGGAAACAGATACGCAGTATTTT. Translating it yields CASSYGLAGETDTQYF.

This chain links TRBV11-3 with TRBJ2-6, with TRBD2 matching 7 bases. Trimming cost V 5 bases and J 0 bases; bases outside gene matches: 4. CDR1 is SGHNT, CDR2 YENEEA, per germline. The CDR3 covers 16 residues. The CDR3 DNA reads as TGTGCCAGCAGCACGGGGGGAGACTCTGGGGCCAACGTCCTGACTTTC. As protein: CASSTGGDSGANVLTF.

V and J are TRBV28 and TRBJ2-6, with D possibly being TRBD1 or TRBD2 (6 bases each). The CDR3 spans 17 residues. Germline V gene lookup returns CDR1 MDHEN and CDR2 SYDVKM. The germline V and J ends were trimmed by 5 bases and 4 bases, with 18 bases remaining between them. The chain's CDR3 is CASSQPSGAVGANVLTF. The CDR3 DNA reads TGTGCCAGCAGTCAGCCGTCGGGGGCAGTGGGGGCCAACGTCCTGACTTTC.

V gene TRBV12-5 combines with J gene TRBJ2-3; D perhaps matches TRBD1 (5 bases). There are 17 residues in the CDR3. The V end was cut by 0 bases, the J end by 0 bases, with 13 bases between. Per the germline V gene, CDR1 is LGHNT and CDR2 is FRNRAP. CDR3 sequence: CASGLVMTEPSTDTQYF. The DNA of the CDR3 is TGTGCTAGTGGTTTGGTCATGACAGAACCTAGCACAGATACGCAGTATTTT.

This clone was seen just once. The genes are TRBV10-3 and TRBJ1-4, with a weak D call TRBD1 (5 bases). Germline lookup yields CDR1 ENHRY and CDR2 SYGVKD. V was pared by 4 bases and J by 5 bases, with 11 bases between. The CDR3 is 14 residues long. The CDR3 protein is CAISARGSNEKLFF. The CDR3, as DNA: TGTGCCATCAGTGCCCGGGGCTCCAATGAAAAACTGTTTTTT.

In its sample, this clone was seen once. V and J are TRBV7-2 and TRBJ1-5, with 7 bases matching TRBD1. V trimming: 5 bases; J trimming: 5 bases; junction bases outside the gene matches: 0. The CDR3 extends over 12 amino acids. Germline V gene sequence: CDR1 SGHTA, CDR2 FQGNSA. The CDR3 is CASSDRDQPQHF. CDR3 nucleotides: TGTGCCAGCAGCGACAGGGATCAGCCCCAGCATTTT.

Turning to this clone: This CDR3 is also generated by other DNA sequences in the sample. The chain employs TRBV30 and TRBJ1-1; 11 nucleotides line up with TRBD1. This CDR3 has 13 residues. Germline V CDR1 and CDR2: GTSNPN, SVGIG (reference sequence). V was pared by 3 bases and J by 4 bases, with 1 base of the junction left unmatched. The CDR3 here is CAWRGQGGTEAFF. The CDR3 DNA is TGTGCCTGGAGGGGACAGGGGGGCACTGAAGCTTTCTTT. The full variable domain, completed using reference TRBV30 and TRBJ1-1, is SQTIHQWPATLVQPVGSPLSLECTVEGTSNPNLYWYRQAAGRGLQLLFYSVGIGQISSEVPQNLSASRPQDRQFILSSKKLLLSDSGFYLCAWRGQGGTEAFFGQGTRLTVV.

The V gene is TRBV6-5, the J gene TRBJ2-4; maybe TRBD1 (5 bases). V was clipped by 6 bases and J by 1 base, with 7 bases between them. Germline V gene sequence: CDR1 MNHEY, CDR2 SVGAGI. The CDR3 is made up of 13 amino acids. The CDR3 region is CASRGRAKNIQYF. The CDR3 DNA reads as TGTGCCAGCAGGGGGCGGGCCAAAAACATTCAGTACTTC.

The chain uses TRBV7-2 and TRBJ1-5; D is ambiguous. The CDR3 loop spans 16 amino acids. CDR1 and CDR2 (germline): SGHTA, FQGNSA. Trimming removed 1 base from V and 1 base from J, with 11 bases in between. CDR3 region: CASSLVGRESNQPQHF. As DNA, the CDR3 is TGTGCCAGCAGCTTAGTGGGTAGGGAAAGCAATCAGCCCCAGCATTTT. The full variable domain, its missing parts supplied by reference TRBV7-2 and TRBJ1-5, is GAGVSQSPSNKVTEKGKDVELRCDPISGHTALYWYRQSLGQGLEFLIYFQGNSAPDKSGLPSDRFSAERTGGSVSTLTIQRTQQEDSAVYLCASSLVGRESNQPQHFGDGTRLSIL.

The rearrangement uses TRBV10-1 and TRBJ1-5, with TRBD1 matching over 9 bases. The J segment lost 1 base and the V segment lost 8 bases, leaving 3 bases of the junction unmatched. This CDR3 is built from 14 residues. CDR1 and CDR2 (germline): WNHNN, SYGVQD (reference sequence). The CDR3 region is CASDGQGSNQPQHF. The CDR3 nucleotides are TGCGCCAGCGACGGACAGGGGAGCAATCAGCCCCAGCATTTT.

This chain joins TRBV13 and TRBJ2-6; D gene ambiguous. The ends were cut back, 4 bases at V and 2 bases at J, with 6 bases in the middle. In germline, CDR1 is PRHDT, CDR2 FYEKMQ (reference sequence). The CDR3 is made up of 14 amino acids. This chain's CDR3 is CASSSKAGANVLTF. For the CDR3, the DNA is TGTGCCAGCAGCTCCAAAGCTGGGGCCAACGTCCTGACTTTC.

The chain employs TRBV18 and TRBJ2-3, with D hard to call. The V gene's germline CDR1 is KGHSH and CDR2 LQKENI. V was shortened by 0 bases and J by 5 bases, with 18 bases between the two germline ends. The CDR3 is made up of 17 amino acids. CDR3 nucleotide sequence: TGTGCCAGCTCACCACCGTCTCTTTGGTATTCCGGAGATACGCAGTATTTT. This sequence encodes CASSPPSLWYSGDTQYF.

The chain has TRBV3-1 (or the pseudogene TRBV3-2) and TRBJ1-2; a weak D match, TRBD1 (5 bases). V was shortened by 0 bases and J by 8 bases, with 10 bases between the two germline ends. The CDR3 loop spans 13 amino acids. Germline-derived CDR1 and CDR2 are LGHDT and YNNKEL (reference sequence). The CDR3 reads CASSQEDRNGYTF. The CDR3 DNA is TGTGCCAGCAGCCAAGAAGACAGAAACGGCTACACCTTC.